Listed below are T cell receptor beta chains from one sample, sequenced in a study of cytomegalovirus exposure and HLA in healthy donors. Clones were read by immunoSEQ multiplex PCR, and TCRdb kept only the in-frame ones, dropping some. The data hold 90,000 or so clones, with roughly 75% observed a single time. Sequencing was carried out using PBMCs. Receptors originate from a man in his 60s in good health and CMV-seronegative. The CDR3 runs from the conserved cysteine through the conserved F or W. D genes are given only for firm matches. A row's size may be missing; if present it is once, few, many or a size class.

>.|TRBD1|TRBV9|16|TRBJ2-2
TGTGCCAGCAGCGACTCACTCAGGGGGTTGACCGGGGAGCTGTTTTTT
CASSDSLRGLTGELFF
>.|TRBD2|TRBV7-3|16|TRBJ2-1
TGTGCCAGCAGCTTATCCGGACTAGCGGGCTACAATGAGCAGTTCTTC
CASSLSGLAGYNEQFF
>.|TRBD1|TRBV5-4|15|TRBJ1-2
TGTGCCAGCAGCCAATATCTAGACAGGGGCTATGGCTACACCTTC
CASSQYLDRGYGYTF
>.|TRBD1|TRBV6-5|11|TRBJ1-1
TGTGCCAGCAGCCAGGGGGCTGAGGCTTTCTTT
CASSQGAEAFF
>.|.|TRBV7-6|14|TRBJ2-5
TGTGCCAGCAGCCCAGGGGTCAGGGGACAGACCCAGTACTTC
CASSPGVRGQTQYF
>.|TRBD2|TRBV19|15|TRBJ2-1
TGTGCCAGTAGTATGCCGACTAGCGGGAGGGATGAGCAGTTCTTC
CASSMPTSGRDEQFF
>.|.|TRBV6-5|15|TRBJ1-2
TGTGCCAGCAGTTACTTAGGAGGGGTTACCTATGGCTACACCTTC
CASSYLGGVTYGYTF
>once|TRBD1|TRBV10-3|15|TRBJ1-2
TGTGCCATCAGTGAGTCCCGACAGGGGAACTATGGCTACACCTTC
CAISESRQGNYGYTF
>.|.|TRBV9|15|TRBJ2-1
TGTGCCAGCAGCGTAGTTGGGGCCTCTTACAATGAGCAGTTCTTC
CASSVVGASYNEQFF
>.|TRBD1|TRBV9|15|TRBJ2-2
TGTGCCAGCATGAGGACAGGTGCCCACACCGGGGAGCTGTTTTTT
CASMRTGAHTGELFF
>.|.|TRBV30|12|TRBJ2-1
TGTGCCTGGAGTCCGGACATAGCTATCCCGGTCTTC
CAWSPDIAIPVF
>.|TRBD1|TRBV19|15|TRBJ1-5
TGTGCCAGTAGCCCAAGGGGACAGGGGAATCAGCCCCAGCATTTT
CASSPRGQGNQPQHF
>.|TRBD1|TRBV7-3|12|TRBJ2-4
TGTGCCAGCAGCTCAGACAGGGTAATTCAGTACTTC
CASSSDRVIQYF
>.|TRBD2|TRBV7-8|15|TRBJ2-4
TGTGCCAGCAGCTACCCGGGGGGGGGAGGAAACATTCAGTACTTC
CASSYPGGGGNIQYF
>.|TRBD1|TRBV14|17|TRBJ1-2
TGTGCCAGCAGCCGGCGGACAGGGCCTTGGAGGGATGATGGCTACACCTTC
CASSRRTGPWRDDGYTF
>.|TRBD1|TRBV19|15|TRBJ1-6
TGTGCCAGTAGTATAAGCCGACAGGGGAATTCACCCCTCCACTTT
CASSISRQGNSPLHF
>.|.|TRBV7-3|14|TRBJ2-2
TGTGCCAGCAGCTTAGGACTGAACACCGGGGAGCTGTTTTTT
CASSLGLNTGELFF
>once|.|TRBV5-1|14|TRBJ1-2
TGCGCCAGCAGCCTCGGGCCGGAGGACTATGGCTACACCTTC
CASSLGPEDYGYTF
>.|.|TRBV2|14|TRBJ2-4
TGTGCCACCTCTCTGGACAGGGAGGGGGACATTCAGTACTTC
CATSLDREGDIQYF
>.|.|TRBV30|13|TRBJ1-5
TGTGCCTGTAGGAGGGGCAGCAATCAGCCCCAGCATTTT
CACRRGSNQPQHF
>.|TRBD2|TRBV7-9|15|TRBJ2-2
TGTGCCAGCAGTCCGGGACTAGATGCCACCGGGGAGCTGTTTTTT
CASSPGLDATGELFF
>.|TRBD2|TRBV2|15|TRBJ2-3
TGTGCCAGGGGGACTAGCGGGGGACCTACAGATACGCAGTATTTT
CARGTSGGPTDTQYF
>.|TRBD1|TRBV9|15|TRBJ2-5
TGTGCCAGCAGCGCCCAGGGACAGACCCAAGAGACCCAGTACTTC
CASSAQGQTQETQYF